A single sample gave rise to the 5 T cell receptor beta chains below, sequenced in a study of T cells in Graves' hyperthyroidism and ophthalmopathy. The CDR3 regions of TCR beta were amplified from RNA transcripts. The TCR CDR3 was amplified in a first-round RT-PCR using the HTBI primer set. MiXCR, run by TCRdb on the multiplex PCR reads, gives a single entry per CDR3 protein. The data show under 750,000 distinct CDR3 sequences, approximately 18% seen once. The sequenced sample was blood. The receptors come from a woman in her forties or fifties with Graves' hyperthyroidism that later progressed to Graves' ophthalmopathy.

This clonotype was seen a few times. This chain uses TRBV12-5 with TRBJ2-5; 9 bases match TRBD2. The germline CDR1 and CDR2 sequences are LGHNT and FRNRAP. This CDR3 spans 14 amino acids. The V segment lost 4 bases and the J segment 4 bases; nucleotides outside the gene matches: 4. CDR3 DNA sequence: TGTGCTAGTGGTTCTGGACTAGCGACAGAGACCCAGTACTTC. Its protein product is CASGSGLATETQYF.

This clonotype showed up many times. The CDR3 DNA reads TGTGCCAGCAGCTTACCGGCAGACACTGAAGCTTTCTTT. This sequence encodes CASSLPADTEAFF. The chain uses TRBV7-2 and TRBJ1-1; D remains unclear. Trimming pared 2 bases from V and 3 bases from J, leaving 7 bases between. Germline assignment: CDR1 SGHTA and CDR2 FQGNSA. The CDR3 runs to 13 residues.

The genes are TRBV6-1 and TRBJ2-1; 10 bases are a match to TRBD2. The germline CDR1 and CDR2 sequences are MNHNS and SASEGT. J gave up 6 bases and V 5 bases, and 7 bases lay outside the gene matches. CDR3 length equals 15 residues. This CDR3 is CASSITSGNPNEQFF. Written as DNA, the CDR3 is TGTGCCAGCAGTATAACTAGCGGGAACCCCAATGAGCAGTTCTTC.

This clonotype was recorded at least ten times. The chain employs TRBV2 and TRBJ2-1; possibly TRBD1 for D (5 bases). In germline, CDR1 is SNHLY, CDR2 FYNNEI. V shed 1 base and J shed 5 bases, with 21 bases lying between them. This CDR3 is 18 amino acids long. In nucleotides, the CDR3 is TGTGCCAGCAGTGAAGATCCCACACAGGCCCCTACCGACAATGAGCAGTTCTTC. Encoded protein: CASSEDPTQAPTDNEQFF.

This clonotype showed up many times. The V gene is TRBV2, the J gene TRBJ2-5, with D tentatively TRBD1 or TRBD2 (5 bases each). The V end was cut by 7 bases, the J end by 2 bases, with 17 bases between. CDR3 length equals 15 residues. Germline CDR1 is SNHLY and CDR2 is FYNNEI. The CDR3 region has the DNA TGTGCCAGCACTAACTCGGGGACGAATCAAGAGACCCAGTACTTC. It is translated as CASTNSGTNQETQYF.